The TCR beta chain under discussion was sequenced for a study of T cell responses to AZD1222 COVID-19 vaccine. The study's findings and limits: Seropositive at baseline were only 5 or 6 AZD1222 recipients. Spike-wide coverage was observed for vaccine-associated CD4 TCRs, with dominant responses at 160-218 and 743-854. No repertoire was sampled before or during the peak T cell response, only after it. Donors were mostly white British, more females; clonal diversity possibly underestimated.

The germline V gene has CDR1 MDHEN and CDR2 SYDVKM. The junction had 7 bases not matched to a gene; V was cut back by 2 bases and J by 1 base. This CDR3 spans 16 amino acids. Repertoires were generated with immunoSEQ multiplex PCR, while TCRdb's copy carries only in-frame clones and drops some. The sample lists about 130,000 clones, roughly 84% occurring once. Only a few counts were recorded for this clone. Its antigen remains unidentified. The sample consisted of peripheral blood, taken on day 0 of AZD1222 vaccination. V and J are TRBV28 and TRBJ1-1; 7 nucleotides line up with TRBD1. The origin of this receptor is an adult in good health. CDR3 loop: CASSLQGEYRNTEAFF. In DNA, the CDR3 is TGTGCCAGCAGTTTACAGGGGGAATATCGGAACACTGAAGCTTTCTTT.